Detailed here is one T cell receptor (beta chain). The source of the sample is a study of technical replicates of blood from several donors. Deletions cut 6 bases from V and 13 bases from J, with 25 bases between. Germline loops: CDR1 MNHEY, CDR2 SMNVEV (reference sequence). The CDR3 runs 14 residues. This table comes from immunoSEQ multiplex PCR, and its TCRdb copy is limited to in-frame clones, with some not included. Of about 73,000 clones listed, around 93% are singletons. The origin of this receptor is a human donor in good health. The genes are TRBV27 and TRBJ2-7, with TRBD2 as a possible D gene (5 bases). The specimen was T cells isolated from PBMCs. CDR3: CASRTIPLGGPLYF. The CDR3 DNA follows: TGTGCCAGCAGAACTATACCTCTCGGCGGGCCCCTTTACTTC.